A single sample gave rise to the 17 T cell receptor beta chains below, sequenced in a study of blood T cell repertoires in COVID-19. Sequencing used immunoSEQ multiplex PCR; TCRdb keeps in-frame clones, though not all of them. The sample has 80,000 to 95,000 clones, over 80% seen once. Sequencing was performed on peripheral blood. The receptors derive from a human donor with active COVID-19. The donor label of this sample is uncertain.

The chain has TRBV27 and TRBJ1-5; 10 positions agree with TRBD1. Germline CDR1 is MNHEY and CDR2 is SMNVEV (reference sequence). Trimming removed 3 bases from V and 3 bases from J; junction bases left unmatched: 2. The CDR3 is made up of 15 amino acids. The DNA of the CDR3 is TGTGCCAGCAGTTTCGGACAGGGGGACAATCAGCCCCAGCATTTT. Its translation is CASSFGQGDNQPQHF.

Here the CDR3 DNA reads TGTGCCAGCAGCCTCCCCCCGTACCGCAGCTCCTACGAGCAGTACTTC. As protein: CASSLPPYRSSYEQYF. The chain couples TRBV28 to TRBJ2-7; D gene unclear. V was trimmed by 6 bases and J by 0 bases, leaving 18 bases between them. The CDR3 loop spans 16 amino acids. Germline CDR1 MDHEN, CDR2 SYDVKM.

J is TRBJ2-3 and V is TRBV6-1, with D perhaps TRBD1 (6 bases). Germline CDR1 and CDR2: MNHNS and SASEGT. This CDR3 is 15 amino acids long. Trimming removed 2 bases at V and 1 base at J, with 10 bases between. The CDR3 nucleotides are TGTGCCAGCAGTGAACAGGGGACGGGCACAGATACGCAGTATTTT. It encodes CASSEQGTGTDTQYF.

The chain links TRBV14 to TRBJ2-7, with TRBD2 matching over 7 bases. CDR3 size: 14 residues. Per germline, CDR1 SGHDN and CDR2 FVKESK. Losses at the gene ends were 4 bases for V and 3 bases for J; bases not matched to a gene: 6. CDR3 region: CASSLLGTNYEQYF. The CDR3 bases are TGTGCCAGCAGCCTCCTCGGGACTAACTACGAGCAGTACTTC.

CDR3 residues: CASSLGRADTQYF. In DNA, the CDR3 is TGTGCCAGCAGCTTAGGCAGGGCAGATACGCAGTATTTT. V gene TRBV7-2 combines with J gene TRBJ2-3, with D possibly matching TRBD1 (5 bases). Germline V gene lookup returns CDR1 SGHTA and CDR2 FQGNSA. V lost 1 base to trimming and J lost 4 bases, with 6 bases between them. This CDR3 comprises 13 residues. Full variable domain (remainder filled in from reference TRBV7-2 and TRBJ2-3): GAGVSQSPSNKVTEKGKDVELRCDPISGHTALYWYRQSLGQGLEFLIYFQGNSAPDKSGLPSDRFSAERTGGSVSTLTIQRTQQEDSAVYLCASSLGRADTQYFGPGTRLTVL.

The rearrangement joins TRBV11-2 to TRBJ2-4, with 9 bases that match TRBD1. The CDR3 has 15 residues. Germline trimming cut 5 bases from V and 6 bases from J; bases unmatched to any gene: 8. Germline V CDR1 and CDR2: SGHAT, FQNNGV. The CDR3 spells CASSHHRGLGNIQYF. In DNA form, the CDR3 reads TGTGCCAGCAGCCATCACAGGGGGCTGGGAAACATTCAGTACTTC.

The J gene is TRBJ2-2, the V gene TRBV9; the D gene is possibly TRBD1 (6 bases). CDR1 is SGDLS, CDR2 YYNGEE, per germline. The CDR3 totals 14 residues. V shed 3 bases and J shed 4 bases, with 10 bases lying between them. The CDR3 loop is CASSGIQGTGELFF. The CDR3 DNA reads TGTGCCAGCAGCGGTATACAGGGCACCGGGGAGCTGTTTTTT.

This sequence joins TRBV6-5 and TRBJ1-1; D is ambiguous. The germline V and J ends were trimmed by 6 bases and 6 bases, with 8 bases remaining between them. Germline CDR1 and CDR2: MNHEY and SVGAGI. This CDR3 has 11 residues. CDR3 in DNA: TGTGCCAGCAGCTTCGGTGCTGAAGCTTTCTTT. Amino acids: CASSFGAEAFF.

This clone has more than one count but fewer than ten. The V call is TRBV5-4, the J call TRBJ2-1, with no clear D. Trimming left V 0 bases short and J 9 bases short, with 10 bases between. Germline CDR1 reads SGHNT; CDR2 reads YYREEE (reference sequence). CDR3 size: 13 residues. The CDR3 sequence is CASSLDSKFEQFF. As DNA, the CDR3 is TGTGCCAGCAGCTTGGACAGCAAATTTGAGCAGTTCTTC. Filled out from reference TRBV5-4 and TRBJ2-1, the complete variable domain reads ETGVTQSPTHLIKTRGQQVTLRCSSQSGHNTVSWYQQALGQGPQFIFQYYREEENGRGNFPPRFSGLQFPNYSSELNVNALELDDSALYLCASSLDSKFEQFFGPGTRLTVL.

This sequence joins TRBV5-6 and TRBJ2-3; the D gene is possibly TRBD2 (6 bases). V lost 3 bases and J 2 bases, leaving 19 bases between the germline ends. In germline, CDR1 is SGHDT, CDR2 YYEEEE. This CDR3 is built from 17 residues. CDR3 amino acids: CASSSAEGRTHTDTQYF. The CDR3 DNA follows: TGTGCCAGCAGCTCAGCGGAGGGACGGACCCACACAGATACGCAGTATTTT.

This clone was detected only a few times. The V and J genes are TRBV3-1 (or the pseudogene TRBV3-2) and TRBJ2-3; maybe TRBD2 (6 bases). This CDR3 spans 15 amino acids. CDR1 and CDR2 (germline): LGHDT, YNNKEL (reference sequence). V gave up 1 base and J gave up 2 bases, with 10 bases separating them. The CDR3, as DNA: TGTGCCAGCAGCCAAGGGACTACCGACACAGATACGCAGTATTTT. Protein product: CASSQGTTDTDTQYF.

The V gene is TRBV6-5, the J gene TRBJ2-5; 8 nucleotides agree with TRBD1. CDR3 size: 13 residues. The V and J ends lost 10 bases and 0 bases, in that order; junction bases with no gene match: 4. Looked up from germline, CDR1 is MNHEY and CDR2 is SVGAGI. CDR3: CAIGQGYQETQYF. The CDR3 bases are TGTGCCATTGGACAGGGTTACCAAGAGACCCAGTACTTC.

The chain joins TRBV7-2 to TRBJ1-1; weak D call: TRBD1 (6 bases). Trimming left V 1 base short and J 9 bases short, with 15 bases between. The CDR3 runs to 14 residues. Germline CDR1 SGHTA, CDR2 FQGNSA. CDR3 nucleotides: TGTGCCAGCAGCTTAGAGCGGACAGATGACCAAGCTTTCTTT. Residues: CASSLERTDDQAFF.

The chain combines TRBV2 with TRBJ1-1; 8 bases agree with TRBD1. Germline loops: CDR1 SNHLY, CDR2 FYNNEI. V dropped 3 bases and J dropped 2; count of bases not matched to a gene: 8. The CDR3 length is 16 residues. CDR3 DNA sequence: TGTGCCAGCAGTGAGTCTTGGACAGGGAAAAACACTGAAGCTTTCTTT. Amino acids: CASSESWTGKNTEAFF.

The chain couples TRBV6-6 to TRBJ2-7; TRBD1 matches at 9 bases. The length of the CDR3 is 14 residues. Germline-derived CDR1 and CDR2 are MNHNY and SVGAGI (reference sequence). J gave up 0 bases and V 6 bases, and 3 bases lay outside the gene matches. The CDR3 sequence: CASRHRGHSYEQYF. The CDR3 bases are TGTGCCAGCAGACACAGGGGGCACTCCTACGAGCAGTACTTC.

This clone was seen just once. One junction end disagrees with the germline gene, perhaps due to a read error. This chain connects TRBV19 to TRBJ2-2, with a possible D match to TRBD2 (6 bases). The germline gives CDR1 LNHDA, CDR2 SQIVND (reference sequence). CDR3 length equals 14 residues. CDR3 nucleotide sequence: TGTGCCAGTAGCCTTGGGGGGAACGCCGGGGAGCTGTTTTTT. It translates to CASSLGGNAGELFF.

This CDR3 reads CASSLEAGGVPNYGYTF. Written as DNA, the CDR3 is TGCGCCAGCAGCTTGGAAGCAGGGGGCGTCCCTAACTATGGCTACACCTTC. V and J are TRBV5-1 and TRBJ1-2, with 8 bases identical to TRBD1. Losses at the gene ends were 0 bases for V and 0 bases for J; bases not matched to a gene: 7. This CDR3 is built from 17 residues. Germline V gives CDR1 SGHRS, CDR2 YFSETQ.